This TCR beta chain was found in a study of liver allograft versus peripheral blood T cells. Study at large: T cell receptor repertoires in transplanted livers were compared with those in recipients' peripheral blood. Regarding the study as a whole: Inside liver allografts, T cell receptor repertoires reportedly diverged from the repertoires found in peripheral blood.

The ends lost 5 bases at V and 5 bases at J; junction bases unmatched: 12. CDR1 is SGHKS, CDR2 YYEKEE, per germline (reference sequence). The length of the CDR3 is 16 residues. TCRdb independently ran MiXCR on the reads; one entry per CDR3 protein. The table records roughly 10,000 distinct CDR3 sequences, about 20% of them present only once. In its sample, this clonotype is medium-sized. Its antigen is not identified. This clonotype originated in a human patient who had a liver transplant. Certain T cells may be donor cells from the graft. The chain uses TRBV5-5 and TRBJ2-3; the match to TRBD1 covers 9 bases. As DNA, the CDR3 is TGTGCCAGCAGGTCGGGGGACAGGGCAACAGGAGATACGCAGTATTTT. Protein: CASRSGDRATGDTQYF.